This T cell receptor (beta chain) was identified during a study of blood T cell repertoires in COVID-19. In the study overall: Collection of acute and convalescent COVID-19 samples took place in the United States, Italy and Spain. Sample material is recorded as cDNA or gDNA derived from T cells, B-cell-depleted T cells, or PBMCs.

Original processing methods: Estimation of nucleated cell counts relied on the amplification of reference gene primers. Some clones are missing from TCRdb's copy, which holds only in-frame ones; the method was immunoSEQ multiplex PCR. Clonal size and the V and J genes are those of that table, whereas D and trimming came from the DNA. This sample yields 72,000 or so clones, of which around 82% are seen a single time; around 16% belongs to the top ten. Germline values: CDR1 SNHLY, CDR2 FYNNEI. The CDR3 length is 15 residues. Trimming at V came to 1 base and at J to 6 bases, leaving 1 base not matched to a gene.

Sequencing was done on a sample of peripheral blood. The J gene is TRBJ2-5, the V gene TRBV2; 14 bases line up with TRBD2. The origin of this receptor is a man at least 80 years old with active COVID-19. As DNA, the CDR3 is TGTGCCAGCAGTGAAGGACTAGCGGGGGGGAAGACCCAGTACTTC. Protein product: CASSEGLAGGKTQYF.